This note documents a single TCR beta chain sequence. This clone was counted between two and nine times. This receptor's antigen is unknown. Base qualities are not recorded, but no much larger clone differs from it by a single base. Libraries came from the immunoSEQ multiplex PCR assay. DNA from the cultured and isolated CD4+ T cells underwent TCR beta CDR3 sequencing. The authors' analysis ran thus. Non-productive TCR sequences were discarded, and reads were trimmed to the CDR3 region, with only CDR3s of 7 or more amino acids retained. The MANAFEST web app was used to pick out antigen-specific clonotypes by comparing their expansion in peptide wells with that in reference cultures. Positive clones required FDR<0.05 expansion versus reference and all other wells, odds ratio above 5, and frequency above 0.1% in two replicate wells. Clonotypes significantly expanded in SARS-CoV-2 spike wells and in at least one common cold coronavirus spike condition were defined as cross-reactive. Levenshtein distance calculated with the stringdist R package was used to assess CDR3 similarity, and unrooted trees were constructed with ape in R 3.6.1. What TCRdb holds here is the immuneACCESS table cut down to in-frame rearrangements. Part of the clones is not present; checked against another copy, under half of the missing clones reflect an unresolved V gene, and the others are unexplained. V and J calls and clone size are given by that table; D and trimming were obtained from the DNA. In all, the sample holds 15,000 to 20,000 clones, and about three quarters of those were seen once. Of the sample, about 19% is held by the ten largest clones.

Cut back by 0 bases and 4 bases, the V and J ends lie 7 bases apart. The CDR3 contains 14 residues, cysteine and phenylalanine counted. Only the CDR3 part of the read is kept: 42 bases, read in frame from the first base. The germline V gene (reference sequence) gives CDR1 as MNHNY and CDR2 as SVGAGI. In the ViraFEST assay, PBMC were stimulated with viral peptide pools, and TCR sequencing was then used to find antigen-specific CD4+ T cell clonotypes based on their expansion. After more than nine days of culture, CD4+ T cells were isolated with the EasySep CD4+ T cell isolation kit. Participants received two doses of either the BNT162b2 or the mRNA-1273 mRNA SARS-CoV-2 vaccine. Healthy vaccine recipients had no prior SARS-CoV-2 infection, confirmed by negative nucleocapsid antibodies before and after vaccination. Each well held 1.5 million to 2 million PBMC cultured in IMDM containing roughly 5% human AB serum, 10 IU/ml IL-2 and gentamicin, along with about 9.5 ug/ml peptides. On days 3 and 7, half of the culture medium was replaced with fresh IL-2-containing medium. Unless noted otherwise, every peptide stimulation condition was grown in triplicate wells. Using Ficoll-Paque Plus gradient centrifugation, PBMC were separated from whole blood and then either used fresh or cryopreserved at -140C. The spike proteins of SARS-CoV-2 and of the common cold coronaviruses HCoV-NL63, HCoV-OC43 and HCoV-229E were spanned by overlapping peptide pools. Genomic DNA was extracted from cultured CD4+ T cells with the QIAamp micro DNA kit.

These data belong to a study of vaccination effects on CD4 cells after COVID-19 (dated by TCRdb to the early 2020s). General notes on the study: Across the study, the median time from the second dose to post-vaccine sampling was 72 days (range 14 to 241). SARS-CoV-2 spike-specific CD4+ TCR repertoires from before and after mRNA vaccination were compared in COVID-19 convalescent patients and in infection-naive vaccine recipients. The full study included 9 to 10 COVID-19 convalescent patients and a handful of SARS-CoV-2-naive healthy vaccine recipients. Cultures from other donors in the study were sequenced with the Oncomine TCR Beta short-read assay on an Illumina iSeq 100.

General findings and caveats noted by the study authors: Marked clonal contraction was observed in both infection-induced and vaccine-induced clones at late post-vaccination timepoints, consistent with waning T cell responses. Among healthy vaccine recipients, nearly all vaccine-induced clones were SARS-CoV-2 mono-reactive, and only 1 of 255 was cross-reactive with common cold coronaviruses. The study was limited by a small number of convalescent patients, and early post-infection timepoints were lacking.

This clonotype was sampled from a human donor who received a COVID-19 vaccine. The sequencing used CD4+ T cells from PBMCs cultured with HCoV-NL63 spike peptides, collected after COVID-19 vaccination. The cell subset or site label for this specimen denotes: HCoV-NL63 spike overlapping peptide pool stimulation. Recombination joined TRBV6-6 with TRBJ2-1; no D segment can be confidently identified. The CDR3 here reads CASSYSRVYNEQFF. The DNA sequence is as follows: TGTGCCAGCAGTTACTCTCGGGTGTACAATGAGCAGTTCTTC.